A selection of T cell receptor beta chains follows, all from one sample in a study of identical twins. TCRdb independently ran MiXCR on the 5' RACE reads; one entry per CDR3 protein. The table records around 290,000 distinct CDR3 sequences, more than 8% of them present only once. These same records also appear under a second study, on yellow fever vaccine responses in identical twins.

The sample taken for sequencing was CD8+ T cells sorted from blood. Source of these receptors: a woman between 18 and 30 years old in good health. CDR3s leave out the opening cysteine and the closing phenylalanine or tryptophan.

TRBV12-3/TRBV12-4,TRBJ2-1,ASSSLAGPYNEQF
TRBV29-1,TRBJ2-1,SVEWRSDRYYNEQF
TRBV3-1,TRBJ1-2,ASGDRDPSYGYT
TRBV11-2,TRBJ2-7,ASSLEVGQNYEQY
TRBV6-2/TRBV6-3,TRBJ2-7,ASTQGGEQY
TRBV7-6,TRBJ1-5,ASSLSTGGRQPQH
TRBV29-1,TRBJ1-1,SVVTASFMNTEAF
TRBV29-1,TRBJ2-7,SVVPSDSETYEQY
TRBV7-2,TRBJ2-1,ASSQGFFIDEQF
TRBV7-9,TRBJ1-4,ASSFSPDDATNEKLF
TRBV11-2,TRBJ2-3,ASTPRLAGATDTQY
TRBV30,TRBJ2-5,AWTVGETQY
TRBV12-3/TRBV12-4,TRBJ2-7,ASSLAGELDEQY
TRBV7-9,TRBJ2-7,ASSRQGLSSYEQY
TRBV6-1,TRBJ2-3,ASSEENSVVITDTQY
TRBV27,TRBJ2-3,ASTLGVGTEEY
TRBV7-9,TRBJ2-1,ASSFNDRNEQF
TRBV7-9,TRBJ2-2,ASSSKTLAGDTGELF
TRBV4-3,TRBJ2-7,ASSQAFGDTRFTEQY
TRBV4-2,TRBJ2-7,ASSQGRGTEQY
TRBV7-9,TRBJ2-1,ASSPRGTNYNEQF
TRBV3-1,TRBJ2-5,ASSQIQETQY
TRBV29-1,TRBJ1-1,SPLPVQGHTEAF
TRBV5-5,TRBJ2-4,ASSPPNRNIQY
TRBV28,TRBJ2-7,ASSSLWIYEQY
TRBV12-3/TRBV12-4,TRBJ2-6,ASILGGIGGFSSGANVLT
TRBV20-1,TRBJ1-1,SARGLDRAEVF
TRBV29-1,TRBJ2-7,SVEGGQAGTSGRPYEQY
TRBV28,TRBJ2-5,ASSLFGQQETQY
TRBV12-3/TRBV12-4,TRBJ2-3,ASSFGTGGDTQY
TRBV20-1,TRBJ2-1,SARDPLAVYNEQF
TRBV4-3,TRBJ2-3,ASSQDKETSIAQY
TRBV30,TRBJ2-1,AWSVLAGGWNEQF
TRBV4-3,TRBJ2-5,ASSPSPGGGETQY
TRBV20-1,TRBJ2-1,SAREDSGGIYEQF
TRBV25-1,TRBJ2-1,ASSVSGTVYNEQF
TRBV29-1,TRBJ2-1,SVVGQDFNNEQF
TRBV3-1,TRBJ2-7,ASSQIGGGEQY
TRBV7-8,TRBJ2-3,ASSFWGGDTQY
TRBV20-1,TRBJ2-7,SAQQTSGRGSGYEQY
TRBV7-9,TRBJ1-4,ASIQTTGTFNEKLF
TRBV5-1,TRBJ2-2,ASSLDRRQDYTGELF
TRBV5-5,TRBJ2-7,ASSQESSYEQY
TRBV7-8,TRBJ2-1,ASSLDGPRDEQF
TRBV4-3,TRBJ2-7,ASSQDRDQGYEQY
TRBV14,TRBJ2-1,ASSLRSGTSGRRIDEQF